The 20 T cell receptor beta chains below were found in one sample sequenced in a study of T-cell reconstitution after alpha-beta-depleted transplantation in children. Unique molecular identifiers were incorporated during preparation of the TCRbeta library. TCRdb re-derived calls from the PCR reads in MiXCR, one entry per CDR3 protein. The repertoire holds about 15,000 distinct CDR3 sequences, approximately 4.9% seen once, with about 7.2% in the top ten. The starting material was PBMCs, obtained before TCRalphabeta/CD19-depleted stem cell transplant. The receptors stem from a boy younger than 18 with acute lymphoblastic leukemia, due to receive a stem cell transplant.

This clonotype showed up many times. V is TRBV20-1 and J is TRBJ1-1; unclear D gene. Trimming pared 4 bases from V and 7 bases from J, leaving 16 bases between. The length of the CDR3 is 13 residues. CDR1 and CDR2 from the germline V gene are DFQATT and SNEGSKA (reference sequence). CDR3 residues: CSATRSSNVEAFF. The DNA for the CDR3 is TGCAGTGCTACCCGGAGCAGTAATGTTGAAGCTTTCTTT.

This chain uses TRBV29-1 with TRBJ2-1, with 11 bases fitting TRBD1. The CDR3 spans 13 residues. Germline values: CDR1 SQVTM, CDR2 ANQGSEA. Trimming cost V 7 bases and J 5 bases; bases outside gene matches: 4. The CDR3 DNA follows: TGCAGCGGCCGGGACAGGGGGGACAATGAGCAGTTCTTC. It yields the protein CSGRDRGDNEQFF.

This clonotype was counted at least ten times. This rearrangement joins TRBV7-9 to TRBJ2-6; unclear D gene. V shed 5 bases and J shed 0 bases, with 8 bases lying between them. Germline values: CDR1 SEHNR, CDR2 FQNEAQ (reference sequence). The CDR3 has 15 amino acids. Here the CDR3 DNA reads TGTGCCAGCAGCCAGGCGGTCTCTGGGGCCAACGTCCTGACTTTC. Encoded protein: CASSQAVSGANVLTF.

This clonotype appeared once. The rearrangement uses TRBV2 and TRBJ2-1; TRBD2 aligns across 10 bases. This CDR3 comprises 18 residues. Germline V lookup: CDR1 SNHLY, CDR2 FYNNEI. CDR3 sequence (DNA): TGTACCCTCAGCCTAAGCGGGGGGGCCGTCTGGGGGGATGGGGAGCAGTTCTTC. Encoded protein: CTLSLSGGAVWGDGEQFF.

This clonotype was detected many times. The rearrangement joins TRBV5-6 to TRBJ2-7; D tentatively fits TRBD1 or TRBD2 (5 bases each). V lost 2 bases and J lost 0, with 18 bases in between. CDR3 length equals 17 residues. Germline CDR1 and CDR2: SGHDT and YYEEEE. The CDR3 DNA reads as TGTGCCAGCAGCTTAAGATTAGGGGAGACCTTCTCCTACGAGCAGTACTTC. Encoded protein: CASSLRLGETFSYEQYF.

The CDR3 nucleotides are TGTGCCAGCAGGACAGGGGGCGCGTATTCACCCCTCCACTTT. It translates to CASRTGGAYSPLHF. V and J are TRBV28 and TRBJ1-6; 10 bases are shared with TRBD1. With 6 bases clipped from V and 8 bases from J, the junction kept 4 bases outside the gene matches. Germline V gene lookup returns CDR1 MDHEN and CDR2 SYDVKM. The CDR3 loop spans 14 amino acids.

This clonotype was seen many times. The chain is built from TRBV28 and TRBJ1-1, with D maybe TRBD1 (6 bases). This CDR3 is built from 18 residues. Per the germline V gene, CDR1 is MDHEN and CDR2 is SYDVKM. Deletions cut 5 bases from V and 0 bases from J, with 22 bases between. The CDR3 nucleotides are TGTGCCAGCAGTCCCTATCCAGGGGCTTCCGGTTTGAACACTGAAGCTTTCTTT. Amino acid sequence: CASSPYPGASGLNTEAFF.

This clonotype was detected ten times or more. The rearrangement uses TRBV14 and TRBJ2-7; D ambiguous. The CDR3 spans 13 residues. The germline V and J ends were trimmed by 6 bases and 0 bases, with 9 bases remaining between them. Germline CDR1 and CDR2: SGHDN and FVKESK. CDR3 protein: CASSSQSSYEQYF. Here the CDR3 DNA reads TGTGCCAGCAGTTCACAGAGCTCCTACGAGCAGTACTTC.

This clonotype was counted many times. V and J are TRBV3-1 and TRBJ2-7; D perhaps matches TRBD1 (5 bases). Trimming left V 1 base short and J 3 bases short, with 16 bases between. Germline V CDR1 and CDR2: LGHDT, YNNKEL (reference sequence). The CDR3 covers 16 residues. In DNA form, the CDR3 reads TGTGCCAGCAGCCAAGGTCCATCCAGGGTAGGCTACGAGCAGTACTTC. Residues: CASSQGPSRVGYEQYF.

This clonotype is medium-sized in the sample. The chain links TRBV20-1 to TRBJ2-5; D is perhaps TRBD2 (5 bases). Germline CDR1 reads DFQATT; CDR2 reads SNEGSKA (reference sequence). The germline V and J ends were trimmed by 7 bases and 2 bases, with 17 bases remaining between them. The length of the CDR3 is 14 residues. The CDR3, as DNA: TGCAGTGTTCAGACGGGGATACTACAAGAGACCCAGTACTTC. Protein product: CSVQTGILQETQYF.

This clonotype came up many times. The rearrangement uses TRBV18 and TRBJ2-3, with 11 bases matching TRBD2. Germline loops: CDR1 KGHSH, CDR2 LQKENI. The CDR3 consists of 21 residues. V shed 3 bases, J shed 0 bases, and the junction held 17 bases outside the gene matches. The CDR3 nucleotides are TGTGCCAGCTCACCCTGGTCCCGGCTACTAGCGGGAGAGGGGAGCACAGATACGCAGTATTTT. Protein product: CASSPWSRLLAGEGSTDTQYF.

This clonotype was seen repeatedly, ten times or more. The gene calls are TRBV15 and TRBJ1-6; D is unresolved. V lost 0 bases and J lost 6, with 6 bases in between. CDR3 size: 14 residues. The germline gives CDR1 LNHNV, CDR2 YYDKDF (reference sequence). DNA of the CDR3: TGTGCCACCAGCAGAGATTCGGCTAATTCACCCCTCCACTTT. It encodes CATSRDSANSPLHF.

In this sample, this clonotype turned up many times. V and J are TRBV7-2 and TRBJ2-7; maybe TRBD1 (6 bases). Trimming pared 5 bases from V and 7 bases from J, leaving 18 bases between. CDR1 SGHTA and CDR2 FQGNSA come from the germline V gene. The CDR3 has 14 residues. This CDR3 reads CASSTDRTRGEQYF. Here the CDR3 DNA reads TGTGCCAGCAGCACCGACAGGACCCGGGGTGAGCAGTACTTC. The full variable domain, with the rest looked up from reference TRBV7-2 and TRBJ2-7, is GAGVSQSPSNKVTEKGKDVELRCDPISGHTALYWYRQSLGQGLEFLIYFQGNSAPDKSGLPSDRFSAERTGGSVSTLTIQRTQQEDSAVYLCASSTDRTRGEQYFGPGTRLTVT.

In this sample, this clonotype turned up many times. This CDR3 is CASSAPAKNEQFF. In DNA, the CDR3 is TGTGCCAGCAGCGCACCCGCGAAAAATGAGCAGTTCTTC. V usage is TRBV7-9 and J usage is TRBJ2-1; D is uncertain. Trimming pared 5 bases from V and 7 bases from J, leaving 12 bases between. Looked up from germline, CDR1 is SEHNR and CDR2 is FQNEAQ (reference sequence). This CDR3 region has 13 residues.

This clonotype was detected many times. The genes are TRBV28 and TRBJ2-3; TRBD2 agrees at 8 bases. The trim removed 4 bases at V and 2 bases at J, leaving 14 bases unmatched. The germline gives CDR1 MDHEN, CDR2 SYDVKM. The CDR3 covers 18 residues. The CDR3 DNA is TGTGCCAGCAGTTCATTACCTGTAGCGGGGCGACACACAGATACGCAGTATTTT. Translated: CASSSLPVAGRHTDTQYF.

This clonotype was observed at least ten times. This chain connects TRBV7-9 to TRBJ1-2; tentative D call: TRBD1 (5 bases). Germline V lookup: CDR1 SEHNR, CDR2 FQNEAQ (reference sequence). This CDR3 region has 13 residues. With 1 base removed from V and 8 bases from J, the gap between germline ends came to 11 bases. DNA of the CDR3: TGTGCCAGCAGCTTAGTAGGGGCGTTGGGCTACACCTTC. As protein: CASSLVGALGYTF.

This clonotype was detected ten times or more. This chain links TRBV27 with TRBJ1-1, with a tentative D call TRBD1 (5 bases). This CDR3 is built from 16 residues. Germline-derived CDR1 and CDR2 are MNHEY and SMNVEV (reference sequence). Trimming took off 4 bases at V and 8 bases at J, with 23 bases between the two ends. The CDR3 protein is CASSSSRQGKPFEAFF. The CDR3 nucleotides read TGTGCCAGCAGTTCCAGTAGGCAGGGAAAACCTTTCGAAGCTTTCTTT.

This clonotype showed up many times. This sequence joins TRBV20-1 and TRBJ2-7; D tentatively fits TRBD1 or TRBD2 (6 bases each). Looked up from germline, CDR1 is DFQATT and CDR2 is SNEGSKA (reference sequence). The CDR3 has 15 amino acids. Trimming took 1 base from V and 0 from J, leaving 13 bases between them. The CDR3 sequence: CSARGVGGISYEQYF. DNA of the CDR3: TGCAGTGCTAGAGGGGTAGGGGGGATCTCCTACGAGCAGTACTTC.

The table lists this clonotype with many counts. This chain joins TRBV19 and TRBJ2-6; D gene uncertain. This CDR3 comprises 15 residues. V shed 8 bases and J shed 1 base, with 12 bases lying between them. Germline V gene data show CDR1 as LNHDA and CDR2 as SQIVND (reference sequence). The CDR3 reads CASVTLGSGANVLTF. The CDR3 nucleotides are TGTGCCAGTGTCACCCTGGGGTCTGGGGCCAACGTCCTGACTTTC.

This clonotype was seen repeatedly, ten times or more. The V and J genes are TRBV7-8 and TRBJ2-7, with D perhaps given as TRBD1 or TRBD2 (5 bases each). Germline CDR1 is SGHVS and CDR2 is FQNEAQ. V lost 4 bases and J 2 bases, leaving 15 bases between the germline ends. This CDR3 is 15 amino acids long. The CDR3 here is CASSSGDPVAYEQYF. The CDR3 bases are TGTGCCAGCAGCTCCGGGGACCCGGTAGCCTACGAGCAGTACTTC.